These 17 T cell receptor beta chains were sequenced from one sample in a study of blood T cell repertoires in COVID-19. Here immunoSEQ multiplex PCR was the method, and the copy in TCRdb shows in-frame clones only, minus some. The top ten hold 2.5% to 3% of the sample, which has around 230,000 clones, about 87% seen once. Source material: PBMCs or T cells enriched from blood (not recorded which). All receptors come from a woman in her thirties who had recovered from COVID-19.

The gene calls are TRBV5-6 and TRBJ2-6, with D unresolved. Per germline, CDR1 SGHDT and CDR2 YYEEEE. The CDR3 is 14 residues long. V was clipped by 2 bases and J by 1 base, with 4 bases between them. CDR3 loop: CASSLSSGANVLTF. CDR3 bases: TGTGCCAGCAGCTTATCGTCTGGGGCCAACGTCCTGACTTTC.

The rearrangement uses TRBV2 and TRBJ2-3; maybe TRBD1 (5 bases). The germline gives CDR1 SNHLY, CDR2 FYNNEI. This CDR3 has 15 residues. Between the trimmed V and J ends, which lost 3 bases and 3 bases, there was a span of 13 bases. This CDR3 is CASSDRGLWTDTQYF. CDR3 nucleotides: TGTGCCAGCAGTGATAGGGGCTTGTGGACAGATACGCAGTATTTT.

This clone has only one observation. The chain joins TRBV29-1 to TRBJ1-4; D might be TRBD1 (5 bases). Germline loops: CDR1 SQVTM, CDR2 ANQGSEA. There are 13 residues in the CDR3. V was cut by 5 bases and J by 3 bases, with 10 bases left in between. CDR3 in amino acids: CSVCRDANEKLFF. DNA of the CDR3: TGCAGCGTTTGCAGGGATGCTAATGAAAAACTGTTTTTT.

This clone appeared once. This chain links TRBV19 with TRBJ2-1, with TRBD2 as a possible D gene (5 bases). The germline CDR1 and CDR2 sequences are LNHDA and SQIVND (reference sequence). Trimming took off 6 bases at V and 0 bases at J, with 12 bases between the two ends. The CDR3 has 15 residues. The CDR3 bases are TGTGCCAGTAGACTAGACGGTAGCTCCTACAATGAGCAGTTCTTC. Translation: CASRLDGSSYNEQFF.

The CDR3 nucleotides are TGTGCCAGTAGTCTTACACAAGAGACCCAGTACTTC. Protein: CASSLTQETQYF. The genes are TRBV19 and TRBJ2-5; no clear D. Germline loops: CDR1 LNHDA, CDR2 SQIVND (reference sequence). The V gene lost 5 bases and the J gene lost 2 bases, with 6 bases spanning the gap. CDR3 length equals 12 residues.

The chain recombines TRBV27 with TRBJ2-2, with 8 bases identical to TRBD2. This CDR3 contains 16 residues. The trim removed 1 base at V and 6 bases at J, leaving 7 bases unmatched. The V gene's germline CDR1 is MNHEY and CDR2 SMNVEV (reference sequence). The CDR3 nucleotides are TGTGCCAGCAGTTTATTAAGGAGCGGGGGTCCCGGGGAGCTGTTTTTT. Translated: CASSLLRSGGPGELFF.

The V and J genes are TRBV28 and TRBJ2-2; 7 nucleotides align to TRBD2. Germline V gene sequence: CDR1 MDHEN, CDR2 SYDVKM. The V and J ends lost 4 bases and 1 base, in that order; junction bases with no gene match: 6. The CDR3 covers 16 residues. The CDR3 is CASSSLAEENTGELFF. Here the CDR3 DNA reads TGTGCCAGCAGTTCTCTAGCGGAAGAGAACACCGGGGAGCTGTTTTTT.

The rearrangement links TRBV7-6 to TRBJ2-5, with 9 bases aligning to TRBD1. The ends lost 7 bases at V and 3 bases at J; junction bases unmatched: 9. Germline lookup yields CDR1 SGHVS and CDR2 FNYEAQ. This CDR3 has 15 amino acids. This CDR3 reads CASTAQGALEETQYF. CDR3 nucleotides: TGTGCCAGCACGGCACAGGGGGCTTTGGAAGAGACCCAGTACTTC.

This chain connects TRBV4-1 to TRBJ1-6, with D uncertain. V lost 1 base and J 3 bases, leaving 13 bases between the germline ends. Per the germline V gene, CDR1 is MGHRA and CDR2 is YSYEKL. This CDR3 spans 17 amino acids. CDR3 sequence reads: CASSQGERLFYNSPLHF. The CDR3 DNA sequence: TGCGCCAGCAGCCAAGGCGAACGATTATTCTATAATTCACCCCTCCACTTT.

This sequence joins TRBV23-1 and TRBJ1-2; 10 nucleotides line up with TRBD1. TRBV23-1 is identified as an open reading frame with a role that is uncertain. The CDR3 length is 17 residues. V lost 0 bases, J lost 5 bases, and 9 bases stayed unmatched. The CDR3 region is CASSQSKRDRGLYGYTF. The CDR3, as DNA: TGCGCCAGCAGTCAATCTAAGCGGGACAGGGGTCTTTATGGCTACACCTTC.

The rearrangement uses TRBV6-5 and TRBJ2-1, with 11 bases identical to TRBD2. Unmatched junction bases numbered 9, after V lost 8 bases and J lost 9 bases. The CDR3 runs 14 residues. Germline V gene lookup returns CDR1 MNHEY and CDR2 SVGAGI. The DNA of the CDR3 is TGTGCCAGCTCGACTAGCGGGGAAAGGGGTGAGCAGTTCTTC. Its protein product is CASSTSGERGEQFF.

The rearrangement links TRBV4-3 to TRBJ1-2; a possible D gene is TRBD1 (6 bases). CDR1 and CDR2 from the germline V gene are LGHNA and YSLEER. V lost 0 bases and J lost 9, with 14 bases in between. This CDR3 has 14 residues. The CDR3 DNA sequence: TGCGCCAGCAGCCAAGAGACAGGATACTTTAGCTACACCTTC. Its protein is CASSQETGYFSYTF.

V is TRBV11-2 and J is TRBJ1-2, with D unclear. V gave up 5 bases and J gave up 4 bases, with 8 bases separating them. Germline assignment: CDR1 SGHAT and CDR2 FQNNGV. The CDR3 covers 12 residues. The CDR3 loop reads CASSEGVYGYTF. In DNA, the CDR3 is TGTGCCAGCAGCGAGGGAGTCTATGGCTACACCTTC.

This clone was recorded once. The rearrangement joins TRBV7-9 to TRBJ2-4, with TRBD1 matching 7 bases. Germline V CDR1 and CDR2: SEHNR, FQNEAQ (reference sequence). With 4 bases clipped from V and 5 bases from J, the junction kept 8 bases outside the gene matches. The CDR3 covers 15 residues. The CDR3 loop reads CASSSRDRWENIQYF. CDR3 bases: TGTGCCAGCAGCTCCCGGGACAGATGGGAAAACATTCAGTACTTC.

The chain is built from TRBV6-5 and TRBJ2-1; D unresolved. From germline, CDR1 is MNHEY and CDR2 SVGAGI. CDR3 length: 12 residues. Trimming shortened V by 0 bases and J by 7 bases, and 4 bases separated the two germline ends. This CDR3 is CASSYSKNEQFF. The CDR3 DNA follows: TGTGCCAGCAGTTACTCCAAAAATGAGCAGTTCTTC.

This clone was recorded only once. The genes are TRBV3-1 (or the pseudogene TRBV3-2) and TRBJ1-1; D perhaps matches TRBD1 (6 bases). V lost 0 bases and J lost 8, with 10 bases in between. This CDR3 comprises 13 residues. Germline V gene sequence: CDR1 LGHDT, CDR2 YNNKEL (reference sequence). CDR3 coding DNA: TGTGCCAGCAGCCAAGATGGGCAGGGGGAAGCTTTCTTT. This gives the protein CASSQDGQGEAFF.

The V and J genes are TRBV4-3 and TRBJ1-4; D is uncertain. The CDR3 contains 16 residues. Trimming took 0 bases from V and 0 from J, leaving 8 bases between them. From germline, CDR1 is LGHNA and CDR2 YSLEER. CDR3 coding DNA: TGCGCCAGCAGCCAAGATGCCAGATCAACTAATGAAAAACTGTTTTTT. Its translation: CASSQDARSTNEKLFF.